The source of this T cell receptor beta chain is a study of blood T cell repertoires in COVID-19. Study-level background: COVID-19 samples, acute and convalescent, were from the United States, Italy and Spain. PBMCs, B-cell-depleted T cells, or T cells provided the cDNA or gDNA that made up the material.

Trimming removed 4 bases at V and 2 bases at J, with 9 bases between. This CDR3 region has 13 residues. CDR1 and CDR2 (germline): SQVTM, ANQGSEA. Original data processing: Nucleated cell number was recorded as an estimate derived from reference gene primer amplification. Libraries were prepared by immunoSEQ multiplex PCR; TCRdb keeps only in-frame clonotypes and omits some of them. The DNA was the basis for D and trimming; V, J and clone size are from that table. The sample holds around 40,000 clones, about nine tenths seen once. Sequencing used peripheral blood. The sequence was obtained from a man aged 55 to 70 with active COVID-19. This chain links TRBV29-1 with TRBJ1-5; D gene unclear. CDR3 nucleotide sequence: TGCAGCGTTGGGATGGCGGGCAATCAGCCCCAGCATTTT. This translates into CSVGMAGNQPQHF.